These 14 T cell receptor beta chains originate from one sample sequenced in a study of follicular helper T cells after annual influenza vaccination. Time point indicated: 2015-2016 season, pre-vaccination. Sequencing used immunoSEQ multiplex PCR; TCRdb keeps in-frame clones, though not all of them. The sample holds several thousand clones; around four fifths are singletons and the top ten take about 1.5%. Source: CXCR5+ CD38- circulating T follicular helper cells from blood, taken on the day of influenza vaccination. Subset of the sample: circulating Tfh, non-naive CD4+CXCR5+PD-1+ (ICOS+CD38+ or ICOS-CD38-). The receptors originated from an adult who received the influenza vaccine.

This clone was observed a single time. The chain uses TRBV5-1 and TRBJ2-1; D remains unclear. V lost 0 bases, J lost 6 bases, and 13 bases lay in between. This CDR3 contains 15 residues. CDR1 SGHRS and CDR2 YFSETQ come from the germline V gene. The CDR3 loop reads CASSLDQPRINEQFF. CDR3 DNA sequence: TGCGCCAGCAGCTTGGACCAACCCAGAATCAATGAGCAGTTCTTC.

The chain uses TRBV29-1 and TRBJ2-2, with D perhaps matching TRBD1 (7 bases). Trimming pared 6 bases from V and 4 bases from J, leaving 15 bases between. Germline CDR1 is SQVTM and CDR2 is ANQGSEA. The length of the CDR3 is 14 residues. The CDR3 DNA reads TGCAGCGTATCAAACAGGGGACTCACCGGGGAGCTGTTTTTT. It specifies CSVSNRGLTGELFF.

The chain uses TRBV5-1 and TRBJ2-3; D perhaps matches TRBD2 (6 bases). The CDR3 covers 14 residues. Germline CDR1 SGHRS, CDR2 YFSETQ. V lost 4 bases and J lost 7, with 16 bases in between. CDR3 DNA: TGCGCCAGCAGCGGGGGGACGTTCAAATATACGCAGTATTTT. Its protein product is CASSGGTFKYTQYF.

The chain has TRBV19 and TRBJ2-2, with D tentatively TRBD1 (6 bases). Germline CDR1 LNHDA, CDR2 SQIVND (reference sequence). The CDR3 loop spans 13 amino acids. Trimming stripped 3 bases from V and 6 bases from J, with 8 bases between. The chain's CDR3 is CASSIQGPGELFF. CDR3 DNA: TGTGCCAGTAGTATCCAGGGGCCCGGGGAGCTGTTTTTT.

The chain has TRBV23-1 and TRBJ1-3; no firm D call. TRBV23-1 qualifies as an ORF whose function is uncertain. The CDR3 is 16 amino acids. The V end lost 4 bases, the J end lost 0 bases, and 13 bases lay between the germline ends. In nucleotides, the CDR3 is TGCGCCAGCAGTCCAGAACAAGTTCACTCTGGAAACACCATATATTTT. This sequence encodes CASSPEQVHSGNTIYF.

This chain links TRBV11-3 with TRBJ2-1; 7 nucleotides agree with TRBD2. The ends lost 3 bases at V and 5 bases at J; junction bases unmatched: 1. Germline V gene sequence: CDR1 SGHNT, CDR2 YENEEA. This CDR3 contains 13 residues. The CDR3 here is CASSFLADNEQFF. CDR3 DNA: TGTGCCAGCAGCTTTCTAGCGGACAATGAGCAGTTCTTC.

The chain combines TRBV10-3 with TRBJ1-4; TRBD1 agrees at 7 bases. The CDR3 is 14 amino acids. The V segment lost 4 bases and the J segment 7 bases; nucleotides outside the gene matches: 6. The germline CDR1 and CDR2 sequences are ENHRY and SYGVKD. The CDR3 is CAISVQGFSEKLFF. CDR3 DNA sequence: TGTGCCATCAGTGTACAGGGGTTTAGTGAAAAACTGTTTTTT.

This chain connects TRBV6-6 to TRBJ2-7, with 14 bases aligning to TRBD2. V lost 6 bases and J lost 5; bases outside the gene matches: 6. Per the germline V gene, CDR1 is MNHNY and CDR2 is SVGAGI (reference sequence). The CDR3 is made up of 15 amino acids. The CDR3 here is CASRSGTSGSNEQYF. CDR3 nucleotide sequence: TGTGCCAGCAGGTCCGGGACTAGCGGGAGTAACGAGCAGTACTTC.

V usage is TRBV10-1 and J usage is TRBJ2-1; D is ambiguous. The CDR3 is made up of 13 amino acids. The germline gives CDR1 WNHNN, CDR2 SYGVQD (reference sequence). Deletions cut 4 bases from V and 7 bases from J, with 11 bases between. CDR3 sequence reads: CASSGPHANEQFF. The CDR3 DNA follows: TGCGCCAGCAGTGGCCCACATGCAAATGAGCAGTTCTTC.

The chain recombines TRBV10-2 with TRBJ2-1; 14 nucleotides line up with TRBD2. V shed 6 bases and J 0 bases; nucleotides not matched to a gene: 1. Germline-derived CDR1 and CDR2 are WSHSY and SAAADI. CDR3 length: 16 amino acids. The CDR3 loop reads CASRGLAGGSYNEQFF. CDR3 DNA: TGCGCCAGCAGAGGACTAGCGGGAGGCTCCTACAATGAGCAGTTCTTC.

This chain links TRBV27 with TRBJ2-3; no firm D call. CDR3 length equals 12 residues. V was shortened by 1 base and J by 4 bases, with 3 bases between the two germline ends. Germline V CDR1 and CDR2: MNHEY, SMNVEV (reference sequence). The CDR3 protein is CASSLFSDTQYF. CDR3 DNA sequence: TGTGCCAGCAGTTTATTCTCAGATACGCAGTATTTT.

The chain uses TRBV27 and TRBJ1-3, with D perhaps TRBD1 (5 bases). The CDR3 spans 14 residues. Between the trimmed V and J ends, which lost 4 bases and 1 base, there was a span of 8 bases. CDR1 is MNHEY and CDR2 is SMNVEV in the germline V gene (reference sequence). This CDR3 reads CASSSRASGNTIYF. The CDR3 coding sequence is TGTGCCAGCAGTTCCAGGGCTTCTGGAAACACCATATATTTT.

The V call is TRBV7-9, the J call TRBJ2-7; tentatively, D is TRBD1 (5 bases). CDR3 length: 12 residues. CDR1 SEHNR and CDR2 FQNEAQ come from the germline V gene (reference sequence). The V gene lost 3 bases and the J gene lost 3 bases, with 6 bases spanning the gap. CDR3 nucleotides: TGTGCCAGCAGCTTTACAGGCTACGAGCAGTACTTC. The encoded protein is CASSFTGYEQYF.

The V call is TRBV15, the J call TRBJ2-1; D might be TRBD1 or TRBD2, each matching 5 bases. Germline assignment: CDR1 LNHNV and CDR2 YYDKDF (reference sequence). V shed 2 bases and J shed 7 bases, with 12 bases lying between them. This CDR3 is 14 amino acids long. CDR3 in DNA: TGTGCCACCAGCAGATGGGGGAACAGGAATGAGCAGTTCTTC. This encodes CATSRWGNRNEQFF.